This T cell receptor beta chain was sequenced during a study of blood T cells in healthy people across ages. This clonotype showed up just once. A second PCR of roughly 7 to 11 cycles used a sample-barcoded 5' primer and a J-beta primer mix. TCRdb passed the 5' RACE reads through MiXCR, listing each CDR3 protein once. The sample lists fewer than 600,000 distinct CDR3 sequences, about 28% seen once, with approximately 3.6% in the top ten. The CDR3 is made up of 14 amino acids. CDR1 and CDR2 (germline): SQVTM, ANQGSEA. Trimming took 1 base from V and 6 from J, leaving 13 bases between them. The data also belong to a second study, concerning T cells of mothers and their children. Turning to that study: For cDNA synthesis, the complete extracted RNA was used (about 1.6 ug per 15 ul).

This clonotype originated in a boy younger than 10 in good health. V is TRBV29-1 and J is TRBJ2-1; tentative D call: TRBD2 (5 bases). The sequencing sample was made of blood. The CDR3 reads CSVEGRKVGNEQFF. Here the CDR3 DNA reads TGCAGCGTTGAAGGGAGGAAGGTGGGCAATGAGCAGTTCTTC.